These T cell receptor beta chains were read from a single sample in a study of beta chain features in type 1 diabetes. Measured with immunoSEQ multiplex PCR; TCRdb has only the in-frame clones, and not every one. The repertoire holds roughly 730,000 clones, with roughly 13% as singletons. Sequenced material: naive CD4+ T cells from blood. The receptors were sampled from a man younger than 35 with type 1 diabetes. The CDR3 runs from the conserved cysteine through the conserved F or W. A D gene is named only where the DNA matches it firmly. Not every row has a clone size; where given, it reads once, few, many or a size class.

abundance,d_gene,j_gene,v_gene,CDR3nt,CDR3aa
NA,NA,TRBJ1-2,TRBV14,TGTGCCAGCAGCCAATCTCTGCTGCATAACTATGGCTACACCTTC,CASSQSLLHNYGYTF
few,NA,TRBJ2-2,TRBV7-2,TGTGCCAGCAGCTGGCAGGACCTCTTGTCCGGGGAGCTGTTTTTT,CASSWQDLLSGELFF
few,NA,TRBJ1-3,TRBV7-8,TGTGCCAGCAGCTTAGTAGGACCCTTCTCTGGAAACACCATATATTTT,CASSLVGPFSGNTIYF
NA,NA,TRBJ2-1,TRBV4-1,TGCGCCAGCAGCCAAGAGGCCCTCTACAATGAGCAGTTCTTC,CASSQEALYNEQFF
few,NA,TRBJ1-6,TRBV4-1,TGCGCCAGCAGCCAGATCGACCTGTCCAATTCACCCCTCCACTTT,CASSQIDLSNSPLHF
few,NA,TRBJ1-2,TRBV27,TGTGCCAGTTCTACCCCAGGGTCTGGCTACACCTTC,CASSTPGSGYTF
few,NA,TRBJ1-1,TRBV5-1,TGCGCCTGTCGACAGAACACTGAAGCTTTCTTT,CACRQNTEAFF
NA,NA,TRBJ1-2,TRBV11-2,TGTGCCAGCAGCTCAAACGGGGGGCATGGCTACACCTTC,CASSSNGGHGYTF
NA,TRBD1,TRBJ2-7,TRBV7-2,TGTGCCAGCAGCTTAGTCGGGACAGTCTACGAGCAGTACTTC,CASSLVGTVYEQYF
few,NA,TRBJ1-2,TRBV25-1,TGTGCCAGCAGTGAATTGGAAGGGACTGGCTACACCTTC,CASSELEGTGYTF
NA,NA,TRBJ2-5,TRBV28,TGTGCCAGCAGTCCCCAGCACTCTTCGGGGACCCAGTACTTC,CASSPQHSSGTQYF
NA,TRBD1,TRBJ2-7,TRBV19,TGTGCCAGTACCCCGGACAGGAACTCCTACGAGCAGTACTTC,CASTPDRNSYEQYF
NA,NA,TRBJ2-5,TRBV28,TGTGCCAGCAGTTCCCCTGCAGGGGCTCAAGAGACCCAGTACTTC,CASSSPAGAQETQYF
NA,TRBD1,TRBJ2-7,TRBV19,TGTGCCAGTAGTAAGGCCACAGGGGCCTCCTACGAGCAGTACTTC,CASSKATGASYEQYF
NA,NA,TRBJ2-7,TRBV7-9,TGTGCCAGCAGCTTAAAAGGACGGACCTCCTACGAGCAGTACTTC,CASSLKGRTSYEQYF
few,TRBD1,TRBJ2-7,TRBV19,TGTGCCAGTAGCTGGACAGGGGGCGCGAAGTACTTC,CASSWTGGAKYF
NA,NA,TRBJ2-7,TRBV5-1,TGCGCCAGCAGCTCTACTAGTTACGAGCAGTACTTC,CASSSTSYEQYF
NA,TRBD1,TRBJ1-3,TRBV30,TGTGCCTGCGGGACAGGGACGTTTGGAAACACCATATATTTT,CACGTGTFGNTIYF
few,NA,TRBJ1-1,TRBV5-4,TGTGCCAGCAGCTTGAGTCCTGGTGAAGCTTTCTTT,CASSLSPGEAFF
NA,NA,TRBJ1-4,TRBV4-2,TGTGCCAGCAGCCAGACAAGGGGAGAGAATGAAAAACTGTTTTTT,CASSQTRGENEKLFF
NA,NA,TRBJ1-1,TRBV7-2,TGTGCCAGCAGCTTTTTTCCGAACACTGAAGCTTTCTTT,CASSFFPNTEAFF
NA,TRBD2,TRBJ2-3,TRBV9,TGTGCCAGCAGCGTAGCGGGGGGGCAACCAGATACGCAGTATTTT,CASSVAGGQPDTQYF